Sequencing of this TCR beta chain was carried out in a study of beta chain features in type 1 diabetes. Overall study findings and caveats: Shortening of TCRB CDR3s, moderate but significant, appeared in all four CD4+ subsets of Type 1 diabetes patients. Here, the possible influence of HLA type (on TCRB rearrangement) remained unresolved. More deletions and fewer insertions at VDJ junctions were found in patients with type 1 diabetes.

There are a few counts of this clone. Its cognate antigen is unknown. V shed 4 bases and J shed 6 bases, with 16 bases lying between them. CDR3 size: 13 residues. The germline V gene has CDR1 SQVTM and CDR2 ANQGSEA. What was sequenced were expressed TCRB transcripts, since all of the isolated RNA had been reverse transcribed. Method: immunoSEQ multiplex PCR; TCRdb's copy keeps in-frame clones and lacks some. This sample has around 140,000 clones, with 13% found just once. Material: central memory CD4+ T cells from blood. This rearrangement joins TRBV29-1 to TRBJ2-7; maybe TRBD1 (5 bases). This clonotype was sampled from a man younger than 30 with type 1 diabetes. DNA of the CDR3: TGCAGCGTTGTTCAGGGATCAGCGTCCGAGCAGTACTTC. Protein product: CSVVQGSASEQYF.